This TCR beta chain was captured by sequencing in a study of T cell responses to AZD1222 COVID-19 vaccine. Study outcomes and limitations: Breadth and depth of Spike-specific TCRs rose after two AZD1222 doses. Seropositive AZD1222 recipients at baseline numbered only five to seven. Donors skewed white British and female; clonal diversity was possibly underestimated.

This clone was counted once. What it recognizes is unknown. J lost 4 bases, V lost 6 bases, and 6 bases had no gene match. The CDR3 length is 15 residues. The germline CDR1 and CDR2 sequences are MDHEN and SYDVKM. TCRdb's table, derived via immunoSEQ multiplex PCR, lists solely in-frame clones and lacks some. The data show 130,000 or so clones, about 88% seen once. The sequences come from peripheral blood, collected 28 days after the second AZD1222 dose. The sequence was collected from an adult who received the AZD1222 COVID-19 vaccine. The rearrangement links TRBV28 to TRBJ1-5, with 10 nucleotides matching TRBD1. In DNA form, the CDR3 reads TGTGCCAGCAGAGACACGGGACAGGGGAATCAGCCCCAGCATTTT. Translated, it gives CASRDTGQGNQPQHF.